This T cell receptor beta chain was sequenced for a study of shared clonotypes between healthy human individuals. Trimming took 3 bases from V and 5 from J, leaving 11 bases between them. The CDR3 spans 14 residues. The germline gives CDR1 SEHNR, CDR2 FQNEAQ (reference sequence). CD45RO negativity and positive selection for CCR7 defined naive CD8 cells, a population that excluded terminally differentiated effector memory CD45RA+ cells. Assay used: immunoSEQ multiplex PCR; TCRdb lists only in-frame clones, some missing. This sample yields roughly 2.1 million clones, of which 90% to 95% are seen a single time; around 1.7% belongs to the top ten. Whole-study results and caveats: Against clonotypes common to all four donors, non-shared ones had lower generation probabilities. When naive CD4 clonotypes were compared across four donors, 4% to 5.5% were shared. Sorted-subset samples were not fully sequenced, rarefaction indicated. What limited the represented genetic and exposure-history diversity was the small number of donors.

Comment on this clone: Its antigen is unidentified.

J is TRBJ2-1 and V is TRBV7-9, with a tentative D call TRBD2 (5 bases). The clonotype originates from a man between 18 and 29 years old in good health. Some clones in this sample may be carry-over from other donors' samples. Sequences were obtained from naive CD8+ T cells from PBMCs. CDR3 in amino acids: CASSFVGLDNEQFF. DNA of the CDR3: TGTGCCAGCAGCTTTGTTGGACTTGACAATGAGCAGTTCTTC.